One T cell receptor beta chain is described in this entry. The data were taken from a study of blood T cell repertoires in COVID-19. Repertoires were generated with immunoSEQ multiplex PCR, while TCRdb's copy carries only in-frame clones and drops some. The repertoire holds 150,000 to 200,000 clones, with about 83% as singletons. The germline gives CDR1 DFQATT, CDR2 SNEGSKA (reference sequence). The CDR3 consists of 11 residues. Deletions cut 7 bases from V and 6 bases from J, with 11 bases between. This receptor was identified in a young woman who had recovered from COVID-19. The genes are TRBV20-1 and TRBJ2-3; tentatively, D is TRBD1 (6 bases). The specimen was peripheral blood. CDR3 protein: CSDRDGDTQYF. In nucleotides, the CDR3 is TGCAGTGACAGGGATGGGGATACGCAGTATTTT.